This TCR beta chain was captured by sequencing in a study of T cell clonality in common variable immunodeficiency. The germline gives CDR1 KGHSH, CDR2 LQKENI. V trimming: 3 bases; J trimming: 8 bases; junction bases outside the gene matches: 9. This CDR3 region has 15 residues. Sequencing input was equivalent genomic DNA from CVID and controls. Method: immunoSEQ multiplex PCR; TCRdb's copy keeps in-frame clones and lacks some. The profile covers some 20,000 clones, none occurring a single time. General study results and limits: Reportedly, TCR beta sequences from common variable immunodeficiency showed fewer deletions and N-nucleotide insertions. CVID subjects showed higher TCRbeta clonality than healthy controls. CVID patient heterogeneity limited repertoire-clinical complication correlations. CVID subjects shared fewer TCRbeta clones than healthy controls did.

Details on this clone: The antigen is undetermined. The sequenced fragment ends 3 residues before the CDR3 boundary, so the rest is inferred from the germline J gene.

The sequence was obtained from a human donor with common variable immunodeficiency. Sequencing used peripheral blood mononuclear cells. The chain links TRBV18 to TRBJ2-2; 7 bases map to TRBD2. The CDR3 region is CASSPMRENGGELFF. CDR3 DNA (partial): TGTGCCAGCTCACCGATGCGGGAGAATGGAGGGGAG.